Described below is a single TCR beta chain sequence and its context. Its antigen is not known. The data derive from a study of OX40 agonist ivuxolimab in advanced cancers. Study information: Patients received ivuxolimab, an intravenous treatment, every 2 weeks at 0.01 to 10 mg/kg. Study conclusions and caveats: Specificity for antigen went undetermined in the expanded peripheral T cells.

Autoimmune disease history or systemic immunosuppression barred patients. Blood sampling was done at baseline, cycle 4 day 1, and cycle 7 day 1. This table comes from immunoSEQ multiplex PCR, and its TCRdb copy is limited to in-frame clones, with some not included. The table lists roughly 34,000 clones, approximately 89% of them singletons. V dropped 5 bases and J dropped 1 base, with 19 bases sitting between them. Germline CDR1 reads SGHVS; CDR2 reads FQNEAQ. The CDR3 sequence is 17 residues long. The sequencing here drew on CD4+ or CD8+ T cells sorted from blood, taken in a trial of the OX40 agonist ivuxolimab. The rearrangement links TRBV7-8 to TRBJ2-3; no clear D gene. This receptor was taken from an adult with an advanced solid tumor such as melanoma, head and neck, liver or kidney cancer. CDR3 DNA: TGTGCCAGCAGCCTGCCCGTGCGTTCGGGTGGCACAGATACGCAGTATTTT. Translation: CASSLPVRSGGTDTQYF.